This entry lists 18 T cell receptor beta chains sequenced from one sample in a study of blood T cells in healthy people across ages. A sample-barcoded 5' primer and a J-beta primer mix were used in a second PCR of roughly 7 to 11 cycles. Each CDR3 protein gets one entry after TCRdb re-called the 5' RACE reads with MiXCR. The table has about 1.5 million distinct CDR3 sequences, 42% seen once. Sequenced material: blood. The receptors were gathered from a woman under 30 in good health.

This clonotype was observed a handful of times. The rearrangement links TRBV9 to TRBJ2-1, with D possibly called TRBD1 or TRBD2 (6 bases each). This CDR3 comprises 17 residues. V shed 0 bases and J shed 0 bases, with 13 bases lying between them. CDR1 SGDLS and CDR2 YYNGEE come from the germline V gene. The CDR3 region has the DNA TGTGCCAGCAGCGTAGCTGGGGGGCAGGGCTCCTACAATGAGCAGTTCTTC. Protein product: CASSVAGGQGSYNEQFF.

J is TRBJ2-5 and V is TRBV11-2; D is perhaps TRBD2 (6 bases). Germline-derived CDR1 and CDR2 are SGHAT and FQNNGV. Trimming took off 6 bases at V and 4 bases at J, with 21 bases between the two ends. The CDR3 sequence is 16 residues long. For the CDR3, the DNA is TGTGCCAGCAGGGTGGGGGACGAGACTAGGGGAGAGACCCAGTACTTC. Protein product: CASRVGDETRGETQYF.

This clonotype was detected ten times or more. This chain uses TRBV29-1 with TRBJ1-5; possibly TRBD1 for D (5 bases). This CDR3 comprises 13 residues. Trimming pared 6 bases from V and 3 bases from J, leaving 12 bases between. Per the germline V gene, CDR1 is SQVTM and CDR2 is ANQGSEA. Written as DNA, the CDR3 is TGCAGCGTCCGGGAGGGACTCAATCAGCCCCAGCATTTT. The encoded protein is CSVREGLNQPQHF.

This clonotype was seen more than once but under ten times. The chain links TRBV2 to TRBJ2-2; D is uncertain. In germline, CDR1 is SNHLY, CDR2 FYNNEI. Trimming stripped 11 bases from V and 0 bases from J, with 22 bases between. CDR3 length: 17 residues. CDR3 DNA sequence: TGTGCCTCTGAGCATGGGATCTTTCCAGCGAACACCGGGGAGCTGTTTTTT. Translating it yields CASEHGIFPANTGELFF.

This clonotype was detected many times. The chain has TRBV25-1 and TRBJ1-2, with a weak D call TRBD1 (5 bases). CDR3 length: 14 residues. Germline CDR1 reads MGHDK; CDR2 reads SYGVNS. Trimming left V 2 bases short and J 4 bases short, with 11 bases between. CDR3 amino acids: CASSEEGSVYGYTF. In nucleotides, the CDR3 is TGTGCCAGCAGTGAAGAGGGGTCGGTCTATGGCTACACCTTC.

This clonotype has more than one count but fewer than ten. The V gene is TRBV7-9, the J gene TRBJ1-2; 7 positions agree with TRBD1. Per germline, CDR1 SEHNR and CDR2 FQNEAQ (reference sequence). This CDR3 comprises 16 residues. V gave up 5 bases and J gave up 2 bases; unmatched junction bases: 11. This CDR3 is CASSVVGGKLNYGYTF. CDR3 DNA sequence: TGTGCCAGCAGCGTGGTAGGGGGCAAACTCAACTATGGCTACACCTTC.

A few counts support this clonotype. The chain recombines TRBV5-4 with TRBJ1-5; 9 bases are shared with TRBD1. V gave up 3 bases and J gave up 7 bases; unmatched junction bases: 5. This CDR3 has 14 amino acids. Germline CDR1 reads SGHNT; CDR2 reads YYREEE (reference sequence). CDR3 in DNA: TGTGCCAGCAGCTCAGGGACAGGGCCCCAGCCCCAGCATTTT. It translates to CASSSGTGPQPQHF.

This clonotype occurred a few times. The V call is TRBV10-3, the J call TRBJ2-1, with 12 bases matching TRBD2. The CDR3 spans 15 residues. V dropped 5 bases and J dropped 4; count of bases not matched to a gene: 3. Germline loops: CDR1 ENHRY, CDR2 SYGVKD. The CDR3 is CAISLGLAGYNEQFF. CDR3 in DNA: TGTGCCATCAGTTTGGGACTAGCGGGTTACAATGAGCAGTTCTTC.

This clonotype has a handful of counts. V usage is TRBV4-1 and J usage is TRBJ1-1; 9 bases are a match to TRBD1. The CDR3 covers 14 residues. V lost 6 bases and J lost 3; bases outside the gene matches: 5. Per the germline V gene, CDR1 is MGHRA and CDR2 is YSYEKL. The CDR3 loop reads CASRQQGAYTEAFF. CDR3 in DNA: TGCGCCAGCAGGCAACAGGGGGCCTACACTGAAGCTTTCTTT.

The V gene is TRBV29-1, the J gene TRBJ1-1, with no clear D. V was shortened by 3 bases and J by 3 bases, with 8 bases between the two germline ends. CDR1 and CDR2 from the germline V gene are SQVTM and ANQGSEA. This CDR3 comprises 12 residues. The CDR3 DNA is TGCAGCGTTGAGGCCGGGTACACTGAAGCTTTCTTT. It encodes CSVEAGYTEAFF.

This chain links TRBV6-6 with TRBJ2-7; D possibly corresponds to TRBD1 (5 bases). Trimming removed 6 bases from V and 4 bases from J, with 19 bases in between. The CDR3 runs 15 residues. Germline V gene data show CDR1 as MNHNY and CDR2 as SVGAGI (reference sequence). The CDR3 region has the DNA TGTGCCAGCAGCTACCGCCAGGGAAGTGGTTACGAGCAGTACTTC. Its protein is CASSYRQGSGYEQYF.

This clonotype turned up a few times. This chain links TRBV10-3 with TRBJ2-1; D possibly corresponds to TRBD2 (5 bases). V was trimmed by 2 bases and J by 8 bases, leaving 16 bases between them. CDR1 is ENHRY, CDR2 SYGVKD, per germline. This CDR3 has 15 amino acids. Here the CDR3 reads CAISEPGIQGHEQFF. CDR3 nucleotide sequence: TGTGCCATCAGTGAGCCCGGGATCCAAGGCCATGAGCAGTTCTTC.

J is TRBJ2-1 and V is TRBV3-1; 10 bases match TRBD2. Germline lookup yields CDR1 LGHDT and CDR2 YNNKEL (reference sequence). With 5 bases clipped from V and 5 bases from J, the junction kept 3 bases outside the gene matches. This CDR3 region has 14 residues. CDR3 DNA: TGTGCCAGCAGCTGGACTAGCGGCGACAATGAGCAGTTCTTC. Translated: CASSWTSGDNEQFF.

In this sample, this clonotype turned up a few times. The genes are TRBV5-1 and TRBJ1-2; no definite D call. Between the trimmed V and J ends, which lost 0 bases and 6 bases, there was a span of 6 bases. Germline V lookup: CDR1 SGHRS, CDR2 YFSETQ. This CDR3 is 12 amino acids long. The CDR3 sequence is CASSLEHHGYTF. The CDR3 DNA reads as TGCGCCAGCAGCTTGGAACACCATGGCTACACCTTC.

This chain links TRBV7-2 with TRBJ2-2; D perhaps matches TRBD1 (5 bases). CDR1 SGHTA and CDR2 FQGNSA come from the germline V gene. There are 16 residues in the CDR3. The V end lost 1 base, the J end lost 2 bases, and 11 bases lay between the germline ends. The CDR3 nucleotides are TGTGCCAGCAGCTTAGTGAGACAGTCTAACACCGGGGAGCTGTTTTTT. Translated: CASSLVRQSNTGELFF.

This clonotype was found a few times. The chain recombines TRBV27 with TRBJ2-1, with D perhaps matching TRBD2 (6 bases). This CDR3 has 11 amino acids. Germline CDR1 is MNHEY and CDR2 is SMNVEV (reference sequence). V lost 5 bases, J lost 9 bases, and 8 bases lay in between. CDR3 DNA: TGTGCCAGCAGTCCGGGAGCTGAGCAGTTCTTC. Its protein product is CASSPGAEQFF.

CDR3 sequence (DNA): TGCAGTGCTAGCCGGGACAGGGGGCCTCAGCCCCAGCATTTT. Its protein is CSASRDRGPQPQHF. The chain has TRBV20-1 and TRBJ1-5; 12 bases agree with TRBD1. Germline trimming cut 3 bases from V and 6 bases from J; bases unmatched to any gene: 3. Germline V gene sequence: CDR1 DFQATT, CDR2 SNEGSKA (reference sequence). The CDR3 sequence is 14 residues long.

This clonotype was counted once. The chain carries TRBV7-2 and TRBJ1-3; TRBD1 might be the D (6 bases). V dropped 7 bases and J dropped 1 base, with 11 bases sitting between them. The V gene's germline CDR1 is SGHTA and CDR2 FQGNSA. The CDR3 length is 14 residues. In DNA, the CDR3 is TGTGCCAGCACCGGAGGGGGATCTGGAAACACCATATATTTT. Amino acid sequence: CASTGGGSGNTIYF.